Detailed here is one TCR beta chain. No cognate antigen has been identified for it. One base away there is no much larger clone; base qualities are not given. CDR1 and CDR2 were assigned from the germline V gene (reference sequence) as SSHAT and FNYEAQ. Trimming takes 5 bases off V and 2 bases off J; junction bases not matched to a gene: 9. Spanning cysteine to phenylalanine, the CDR3 consists of 16 amino acids. Left in the record is the CDR3 DNA by itself, 48 bases read in frame from the first base. Libraries were built with the immunoSEQ multiplex PCR assay. As for the authors' bioinformatics: Clones were defined as neoantigen-specific by significant expansion to the relevant peptide and no significant expansion to any other tested peptide. TCRdb limited this immuneACCESS table to in-frame rearrangements with V and J called. A share of clones is missing; checked studies link under half to unresolved V genes, and the rest is unexplained. V, J and clone size derive from that table, while D and trimming were established from the DNA sequence. This sample holds 14,000 or so clones; about 88% were observed only once. Clones ranked in the top ten supply approximately 4.3% of the sample.

This specimen's time point label, interpreted: approximately 10-day in vitro stimulation with candidate neoantigen peptide 6. Mismatch repair deficiency in every enrolled patient was established by polymerase chain reaction or immunohistochemistry. TCR sequencing was performed for a few patients who responded to pembrolizumab therapy. Each of several ELISpot-reactive candidate neoantigen peptides was used in a roughly ten-day in vitro stimulation prior to TCR sequencing. A control culture without peptide was run identically and served as baseline for clone fold-change calculations. The phase II trial prospectively evaluated PD-1 blockade with pembrolizumab in advanced mismatch repair-deficient cancers, independent of tissue of origin. These data originate in a study of PD-1 blockade in mismatch repair-deficient tumors (dated by TCRdb to 2016 to 2017). With respect to the entire study: Between late 2013 and 2016, approximately 90 consecutive patients with 11 to 13 mismatch repair-deficient cancer types, all previously treated and progressing, were enrolled in the trial. Tumor-associated T cell clones were tracked in the peripheral blood of patients responding to PD-1 blockade by deep sequencing of TCR CDR3 regions. Overall study results and their limits: Rapid expansion after pembrolizumab followed by contraction, generally before radiologic responses, was shown by tumor-resident clones, which were often undetectable in blood before treatment. Of about seven peptides, a few triggered clonal expansion, producing roughly 140 unique blood TCRs, of which about seven were also present in tumor, and every positive peptide came from a frameshift mutation.

The chain links TRBV7-7 with TRBJ2-7, with TRBD2 matching 10 junction bases. The sequenced sample was cells cultured in vitro, obtained from a patient treated with pembrolizumab. This clonotype was obtained from an adult with mismatch repair-deficient cancer. The nucleotides are TGTGCCAGCAGCCAGACGATTACTAGCGGGACCTACGAGCAGTACTTC. It is translated as CASSQTITSGTYEQYF.